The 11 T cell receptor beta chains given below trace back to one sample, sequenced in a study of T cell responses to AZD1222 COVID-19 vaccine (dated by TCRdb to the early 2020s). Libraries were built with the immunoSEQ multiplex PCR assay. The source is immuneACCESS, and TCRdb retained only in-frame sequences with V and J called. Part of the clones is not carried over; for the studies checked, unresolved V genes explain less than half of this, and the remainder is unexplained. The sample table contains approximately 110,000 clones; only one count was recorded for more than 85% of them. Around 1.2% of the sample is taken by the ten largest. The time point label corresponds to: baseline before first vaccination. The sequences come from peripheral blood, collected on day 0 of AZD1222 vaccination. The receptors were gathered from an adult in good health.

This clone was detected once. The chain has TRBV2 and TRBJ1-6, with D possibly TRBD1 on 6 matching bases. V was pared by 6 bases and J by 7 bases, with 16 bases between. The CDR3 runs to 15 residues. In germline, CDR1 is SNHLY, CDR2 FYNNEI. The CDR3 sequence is CASRGHPGRNSPLHF. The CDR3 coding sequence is TGTGCCAGCAGGGGACATCCTGGGAGGAATTCACCCCTCCACTTT.

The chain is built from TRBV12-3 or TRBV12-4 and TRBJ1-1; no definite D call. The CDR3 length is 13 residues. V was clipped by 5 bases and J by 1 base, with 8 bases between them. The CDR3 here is CASSHDWNTEAFF. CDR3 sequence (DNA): TGTGCCAGCAGTCATGACTGGAACACTGAAGCTTTCTTT.

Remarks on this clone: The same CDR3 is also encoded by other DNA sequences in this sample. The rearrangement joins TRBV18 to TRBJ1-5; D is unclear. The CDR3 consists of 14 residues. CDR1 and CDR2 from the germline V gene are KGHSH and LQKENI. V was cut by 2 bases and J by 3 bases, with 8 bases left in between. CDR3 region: CASSPDQLNQPQHF. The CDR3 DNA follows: TGTGCCAGCTCACCAGACCAGCTCAATCAGCCCCAGCATTTT.

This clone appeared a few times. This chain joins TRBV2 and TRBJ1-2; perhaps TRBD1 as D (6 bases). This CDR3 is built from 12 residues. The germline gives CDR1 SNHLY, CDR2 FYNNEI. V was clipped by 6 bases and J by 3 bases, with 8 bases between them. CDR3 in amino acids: CASRDSYYGYTF. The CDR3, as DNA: TGTGCCAGCAGGGACAGTTACTATGGCTACACCTTC.

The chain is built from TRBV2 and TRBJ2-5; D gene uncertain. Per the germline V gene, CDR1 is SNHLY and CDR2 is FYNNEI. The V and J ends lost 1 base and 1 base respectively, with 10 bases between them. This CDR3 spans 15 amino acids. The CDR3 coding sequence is TGTGCCAGCAGTGAAGAGGCGACAACCCAAGAGACCCAGTACTTC. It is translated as CASSEEATTQETQYF. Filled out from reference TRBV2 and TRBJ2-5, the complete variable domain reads EPEVTQTPSHQVTQMGQEVILRCVPISNHLYFYWYRQILGQKVEFLVSFYNNEISEKSEIFDDQFSVERPDGSNFTLKIRSTKLEDSAMYFCASSEEATTQETQYFGPGTRLLVL.

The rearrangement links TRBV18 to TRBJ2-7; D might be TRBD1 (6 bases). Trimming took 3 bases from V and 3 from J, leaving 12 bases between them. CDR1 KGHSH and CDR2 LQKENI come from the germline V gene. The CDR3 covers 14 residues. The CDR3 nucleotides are TGTGCCAGCTCACCCGAGACAGGCCGCTACGAGCAGTACTTC. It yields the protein CASSPETGRYEQYF.

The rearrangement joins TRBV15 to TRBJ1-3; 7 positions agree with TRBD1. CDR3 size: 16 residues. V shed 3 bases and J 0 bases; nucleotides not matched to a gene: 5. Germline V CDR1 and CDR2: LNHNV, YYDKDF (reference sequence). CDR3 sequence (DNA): TGTGCCACCAGCAGGAGAACAGGGGACTCTGGAAACACCATATATTTT. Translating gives CATSRRTGDSGNTIYF.

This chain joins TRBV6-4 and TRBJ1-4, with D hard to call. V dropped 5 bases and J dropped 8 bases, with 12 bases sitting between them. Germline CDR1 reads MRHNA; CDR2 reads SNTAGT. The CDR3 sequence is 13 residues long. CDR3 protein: CASSPMEGEKLFF. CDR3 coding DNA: TGTGCCAGCAGTCCTATGGAGGGCGAAAAACTGTTTTTT.

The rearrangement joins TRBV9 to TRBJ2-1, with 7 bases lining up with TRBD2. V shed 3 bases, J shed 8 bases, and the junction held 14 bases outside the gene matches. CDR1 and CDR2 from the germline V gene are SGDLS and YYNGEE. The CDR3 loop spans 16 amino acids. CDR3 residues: CASSATSATRGDEQFF. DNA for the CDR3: TGTGCCAGCAGCGCCACTAGCGCGACCCGCGGCGATGAGCAGTTCTTC.

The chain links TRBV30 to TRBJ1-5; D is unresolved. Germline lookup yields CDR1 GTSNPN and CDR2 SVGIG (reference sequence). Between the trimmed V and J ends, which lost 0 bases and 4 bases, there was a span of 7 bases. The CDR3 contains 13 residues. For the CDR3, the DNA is TGTGCCTGGAGTGTAGGTGGAAATCAGCCCCAGCATTTT. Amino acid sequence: CAWSVGGNQPQHF.

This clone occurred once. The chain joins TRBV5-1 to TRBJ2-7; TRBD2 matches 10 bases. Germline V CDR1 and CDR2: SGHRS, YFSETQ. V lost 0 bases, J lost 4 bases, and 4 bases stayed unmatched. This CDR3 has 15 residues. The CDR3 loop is CASSLDTSGVYEQYF. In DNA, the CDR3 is TGCGCCAGCAGCTTGGATACTAGCGGGGTATACGAGCAGTACTTC.